This TCR beta chain originates from a study of cytomegalovirus exposure and HLA in healthy donors. Trimming removed 7 bases from V and 3 bases from J; junction bases left unmatched: 11. The CDR3 loop spans 15 amino acids. CDR1 and CDR2 (germline): ENHRY, SYGVKD. Study-level findings and limits: Across donors, sequencing depth was assumed by presence/absence analyses to be roughly uniform. The sole available immune exposure information was CMV serostatus. Rare TCR sequences dominated, though some public TCRs recurred in many donors. Analyzed later, most CMV-associated TCR beta chains appeared HLA-restricted.

A note on this clone: Its antigen remains unidentified.

Use of 60 Vbeta and 13 Jbeta primers characterized the PCR. Using immunoSEQ multiplex PCR, the repertoire was profiled, and TCRdb retains in-frame clones only, with some absent. Of around 90,000 clones detected, approximately 60% appear once; the ten largest clones hold 5.9%. The TCR was taken from a boy aged 5-17 years in good health and CMV-seropositive. J is TRBJ1-1 and V is TRBV10-3, with 7 bases lining up with TRBD1. Sample: PBMCs. This chain's CDR3 is CAINPTGDGDTEAFF. DNA for the CDR3: TGTGCCATCAACCCCACAGGGGACGGGGACACTGAAGCTTTCTTT.